This entry concerns a single T cell receptor (beta chain). This entry belongs to a study of blood T cell repertoires in COVID-19. On the study more broadly: Acute and convalescent COVID-19 samples came from the United States, Italy and Spain.

Method: immunoSEQ multiplex PCR; TCRdb's copy keeps in-frame clones and lacks some. The sample includes over 150,000 clones, about 88% of them seen just once. Trimming took 0 bases from V and 3 from J, leaving 6 bases between them. The CDR3 sequence is 14 residues long. The germline CDR1 and CDR2 sequences are SEHNR and FQNEAQ (reference sequence). The specimen sequenced was peripheral blood. The genes are TRBV7-9 and TRBJ2-1, with a weak D call TRBD2 (6 bases). The receptor's source is a middle-aged man with COVID-19, enrolled during active disease. The CDR3 coding sequence is TGTGCCAGCAGCTTAGCCGGGGGCTACAATGAGCAGTTCTTC. Its translation is CASSLAGGYNEQFF. The full variable domain, with the rest looked up from reference TRBV7-9 and TRBJ2-1, is DTGVSQNPRHKITKRGQNVTFRCDPISEHNRLYWYRQTLGQGPEFLTYFQNEAQLEKSRLLSDRFSAERPKGSFSTLEIQRTEQGDSAMYLCASSLAGGYNEQFFGPGTRLTVL.